The 21 T cell receptor beta chains presented below share a single source sample, sequenced in a study of blood T cell repertoires in COVID-19. Here immunoSEQ multiplex PCR was the method, and the copy in TCRdb shows in-frame clones only, minus some. The table has 200,000 to 250,000 clones, roughly 85% seen once; the top ten hold less than 5%. Sequencing input: PBMCs or T cells enriched from blood (not recorded which). The receptors originated from a middle-aged woman with acute COVID-19.

The rearrangement links TRBV7-3 to TRBJ2-7; perhaps TRBD2 as D (5 bases). Trimming left V 1 base short and J 3 bases short, with 10 bases between. Germline values: CDR1 SGHTA, CDR2 FQGTGA. This CDR3 comprises 14 residues. This CDR3 reads CASSLMTTSYEQYF. Written as DNA, the CDR3 is TGTGCCAGCAGCTTAATGACTACTAGCTACGAGCAGTACTTC.

The J gene is TRBJ2-5, the V gene TRBV28; 9 bases fit TRBD1. CDR1 and CDR2 from the germline V gene are MDHEN and SYDVKM. Germline trimming cut 6 bases from V and 4 bases from J; bases unmatched to any gene: 9. The CDR3 is made up of 15 amino acids. The CDR3 loop is CASSPPGQGSETQYF. As DNA, the CDR3 is TGTGCCAGCAGCCCCCCGGGACAGGGTTCAGAGACCCAGTACTTC. Supplemented by reference TRBV28 and TRBJ2-5, the full variable domain reads DVKVTQSSRYLVKRTGEKVFLECVQDMDHENMFWYRQDPGLGLRLIYFSYDVKMKEKGDIPEGYSVSREKKERFSLILESASTNQTSMYLCASSPPGQGSETQYFGPGTRLLVL.

The chain is built from TRBV9 and TRBJ2-3; TRBD1 matches at 11 bases. V dropped 3 bases and J dropped 2; count of bases not matched to a gene: 5. The CDR3 covers 16 residues. Per germline, CDR1 SGDLS and CDR2 YYNGEE. The CDR3 here is CASSAPGQGDTDTQYF. CDR3 bases: TGTGCCAGCAGCGCTCCGGGACAGGGGGACACAGATACGCAGTATTTT.

This clone was seen a few times. As DNA, the CDR3 is TGTGCCAGCAGTTACGGGGGCAGTAACAATCAGCCCCAGCATTTT. The encoded protein is CASSYGGSNNQPQHF. This chain links TRBV6-2 or TRBV6-3 with TRBJ1-5; tentatively, D is TRBD1 (6 bases). This CDR3 has 15 residues. Trimming shortened V by 2 bases and J by 3 bases, and 11 bases separated the two germline ends. Per germline, CDR1 MNHEY and CDR2 SVGEGT.

This rearrangement joins TRBV5-4 to TRBJ2-1, with 14 bases identical to TRBD2. The germline V gene has CDR1 SGHNT and CDR2 YYREEE (reference sequence). The CDR3 has 15 amino acids. Trimming took 4 bases from V and 9 from J; bases not matched to a gene: 6. The CDR3 spells CASSPGGLAGAEQFF. The CDR3 DNA is TGTGCCAGCAGCCCTGGGGGACTAGCGGGAGCTGAGCAGTTCTTC.

The V and J genes are TRBV30 and TRBJ1-2; D is unclear. V was trimmed by 4 bases and J by 7 bases, leaving 13 bases between them. The CDR3 loop spans 12 amino acids. Looked up from germline, CDR1 is GTSNPN and CDR2 is SVGIG (reference sequence). For the CDR3, the DNA is TGTGCCTGGATCCGCACAGCCTCTGGCTACACCTTC. Translation gives CAWIRTASGYTF. Full variable domain (missing parts from reference TRBV30 and TRBJ1-2): SQTIHQWPATLVQPVGSPLSLECTVEGTSNPNLYWYRQAAGRGLQLLFYSVGIGQISSEVPQNLSASRPQDRQFILSSKKLLLSDSGFYLCAWIRTASGYTFGSGTRLTVV.

The CDR3 DNA follows: TGTGCCAGTAGCACACTCAGGGGGGTGAGCAATCAGCCCCAGCATTTT. Translating it yields CASSTLRGVSNQPQHF. The rearrangement uses TRBV19 and TRBJ1-5; 7 bases map to TRBD1. Germline CDR1 and CDR2: LNHDA and SQIVND (reference sequence). The CDR3 is 16 amino acids. Losses at the gene ends were 6 bases for V and 1 base for J; bases not matched to a gene: 9.

The chain joins TRBV2 to TRBJ2-5; possible D gene TRBD1, 5 bases. Germline V lookup: CDR1 SNHLY, CDR2 FYNNEI. The CDR3 spans 13 residues. V dropped 7 bases and J dropped 4 bases, with 13 bases sitting between them. The CDR3 nucleotides read TGTGCCAGCACCCCAGGGATTCGAGAGACCCAGTACTTC. It encodes CASTPGIRETQYF. Based on the CDR3 plus reference TRBV2 and TRBJ2-5, the full variable domain is EPEVTQTPSHQVTQMGQEVILRCVPISNHLYFYWYRQILGQKVEFLVSFYNNEISEKSEIFDDQFSVERPDGSNFTLKIRSTKLEDSAMYFCASTPGIRETQYFGPGTRLLVL.

As for this clone: Other DNA sequences in this sample translate to the same CDR3. This sequence joins TRBV19 and TRBJ2-7, with 13 bases that match TRBD2. J gave up 2 bases and V 5 bases, and 3 bases lay outside the gene matches. Germline V gene lookup returns CDR1 LNHDA and CDR2 SQIVND (reference sequence). This CDR3 contains 15 residues. CDR3 region: CASSVTSGRAYEQYF. For the CDR3, the DNA is TGTGCCAGTAGTGTTACTAGCGGGAGGGCCTACGAGCAGTACTTC. The variable domain in full, completed from reference TRBV19 and TRBJ2-7, reads DGGITQSPKYLFRKEGQNVTLSCEQNLNHDAMYWYRQDPGQGLRLIYYSQIVNDFQKGDIAEGYSVSREKKESFPLTVTSAQKNPTAFYLCASSVTSGRAYEQYFGPGTRLTVT.

The chain recombines TRBV19 with TRBJ2-7; 11 bases match TRBD1. CDR1 and CDR2 from the germline V gene are LNHDA and SQIVND (reference sequence). J gave up 2 bases and V 4 bases, and 10 bases lay outside the gene matches. This CDR3 is built from 17 residues. CDR3 sequence: CASSTAGTGGGTYEQYF. DNA for the CDR3: TGTGCCAGTAGTACCGCCGGGACAGGGGGGGGGACCTACGAGCAGTACTTC. Using reference TRBV19 and TRBJ2-7 for the parts outside the CDR3, the full variable domain is DGGITQSPKYLFRKEGQNVTLSCEQNLNHDAMYWYRQDPGQGLRLIYYSQIVNDFQKGDIAEGYSVSREKKESFPLTVTSAQKNPTAFYLCASSTAGTGGGTYEQYFGPGTRLTVT.

Details on this clone: Relative to the germline gene, one junction end is altered; a read error may explain this. Other DNA sequences from this sample encode an identical CDR3 as well. The chain is built from TRBV28 and TRBJ1-2, with 8 bases identical to TRBD1. The CDR3 is 14 residues long. Germline lookup yields CDR1 MDHEN and CDR2 SYDVKM. The CDR3 protein is CASRSGGGYYGYTF. DNA of the CDR3: TGTGCCAGCCGTTCAGGGGGCGGTTACTATGGTTACACCTTC.

The rearrangement links TRBV30 to TRBJ1-5; D not resolved. V gave up 1 base and J gave up 7 bases, with 11 bases separating them. In germline, CDR1 is GTSNPN, CDR2 SVGIG (reference sequence). The CDR3 spans 13 residues. Written as DNA, the CDR3 is TGTGCCTGGAGTGCTCTTGGAGGACAGCCCCAGCATTTT. Encoded protein: CAWSALGGQPQHF.

The V gene is TRBV2, the J gene TRBJ2-2, with 14 nucleotides matching TRBD2. With V trimmed by 3 bases and J by 7 bases, 1 base remained unmatched. The germline V gene encodes CDR1 SNHLY and CDR2 FYNNEI. The CDR3 has 15 residues. The CDR3 nucleotides are TGTGCCAGCAGTGAGACTAGCGGGAGGGTCGGGGAGCTGTTTTTT. Protein: CASSETSGRVGELFF.

The CDR3 loop is CASSLSGANTGELFF. As DNA, the CDR3 is TGTGCCAGCTCACTATCAGGGGCGAACACCGGGGAGCTGTTTTTT. The chain employs TRBV18 and TRBJ2-2; D perhaps matches TRBD1 (6 bases). This CDR3 is built from 15 residues. The V end was cut by 4 bases, the J end by 0 bases, with 9 bases between. CDR1 KGHSH and CDR2 LQKENI come from the germline V gene.

V usage is TRBV4-1 and J usage is TRBJ2-6; D unclear. The germline CDR1 and CDR2 sequences are MGHRA and YSYEKL. Trimming removed 4 bases at V and 3 bases at J, with 10 bases between. The CDR3 length is 15 residues. CDR3 coding DNA: TGCGCCAGCAGCCGCGAACCTCTTGGGGCCAACGTCCTGACTTTC. This translates into CASSREPLGANVLTF.

The chain employs TRBV28 and TRBJ1-2, with TRBD1 as a possible D gene (5 bases). The CDR3 consists of 11 residues. The ends were cut back, 5 bases at V and 8 bases at J, with 9 bases in the middle. Germline CDR1 MDHEN, CDR2 SYDVKM. CDR3 sequence (DNA): TGTGCCAGCAGTATGGGGCGGGGCTACACCTTC. Its protein product is CASSMGRGYTF.

A note on this clone: The sample has other DNA sequences that encode this CDR3 too. This sequence joins TRBV27 and TRBJ1-2; 7 bases match TRBD1. Losses at the gene ends were 6 bases for V and 2 bases for J; bases not matched to a gene: 6. The CDR3 is made up of 14 amino acids. Germline V CDR1 and CDR2: MNHEY, SMNVEV (reference sequence). The CDR3 sequence is CASSPSGQNYGYTF. The CDR3 DNA is TGTGCCAGCAGCCCGTCGGGACAGAACTATGGCTACACCTTC.

The chain links TRBV28 to TRBJ1-1, with no clear D. Per the germline V gene, CDR1 is MDHEN and CDR2 is SYDVKM. The V end was cut by 2 bases, the J end by 11 bases, with 12 bases between. CDR3 length equals 12 residues. The CDR3, as DNA: TGTGCCAGCAGTTTACCTTTGAGGAGTGCTTTCTTT. Its translation: CASSLPLRSAFF.

The chain carries TRBV20-1 and TRBJ1-4; 7 nucleotides line up with TRBD1. The CDR3 loop spans 11 amino acids. Losses at the gene ends were 5 bases for V and 10 bases for J; bases not matched to a gene: 4. Per the germline V gene, CDR1 is DFQATT and CDR2 is SNEGSKA (reference sequence). CDR3 region: CSADRVGKLFF. The CDR3 bases are TGCAGTGCTGACAGGGTTGGAAAACTGTTTTTT.

V gene TRBV14 combines with J gene TRBJ2-1; D not resolved. The length of the CDR3 is 17 residues. V was trimmed by 0 bases and J by 0 bases, leaving 12 bases between them. Per germline, CDR1 SGHDN and CDR2 FVKESK. Here the CDR3 reads CASSQERRPSSYNEQFF. The CDR3 DNA sequence: TGTGCCAGCAGCCAAGAAAGGCGGCCGAGCTCCTACAATGAGCAGTTCTTC.

This clone was observed a few times. One end of the junction fails to match germline, which may point to a read error. This chain joins TRBV15 and TRBJ1-6; 8 bases agree with TRBD1. The CDR3 is made up of 16 amino acids. Germline CDR1 and CDR2: LNHNV and YYDKDF (reference sequence). The CDR3 sequence is CATSRERTGSNSALHF. The CDR3 DNA reads TGTGCCACCAGCAGAGAACGGACAGGGAGTAATTCAGCCCTCCACTTT.